This entry features one TCR beta chain sequence. These data are taken from a study of T cells in Graves' hyperthyroidism and ophthalmopathy. From RNA transcripts, TCR beta CDR3 regions were amplified. TCR CDR3 underwent first-round RT-PCR with the HTBI primer set. TCRdb recomputed calls from the multiplex PCR reads with MiXCR, one row per CDR3 protein. The table has about 480,000 distinct CDR3 sequences, approximately 15% seen once; the top ten hold 15% to 20%. CDR1 and CDR2 (germline): SEHNR, FQNEAQ (reference sequence). The CDR3 contains 15 residues. Trimming took 4 bases from V and 1 from J, leaving 13 bases between them.

J is TRBJ1-1 and V is TRBV7-9, with D hard to call. The receptor was isolated from a woman under 30 with Graves' hyperthyroidism. Specimen: blood. Written as DNA, the CDR3 is TGTGCCAGCAGCTCCGGTGGGTCCACGAACACTGAAGCTTTCTTT. As protein: CASSSGGSTNTEAFF.